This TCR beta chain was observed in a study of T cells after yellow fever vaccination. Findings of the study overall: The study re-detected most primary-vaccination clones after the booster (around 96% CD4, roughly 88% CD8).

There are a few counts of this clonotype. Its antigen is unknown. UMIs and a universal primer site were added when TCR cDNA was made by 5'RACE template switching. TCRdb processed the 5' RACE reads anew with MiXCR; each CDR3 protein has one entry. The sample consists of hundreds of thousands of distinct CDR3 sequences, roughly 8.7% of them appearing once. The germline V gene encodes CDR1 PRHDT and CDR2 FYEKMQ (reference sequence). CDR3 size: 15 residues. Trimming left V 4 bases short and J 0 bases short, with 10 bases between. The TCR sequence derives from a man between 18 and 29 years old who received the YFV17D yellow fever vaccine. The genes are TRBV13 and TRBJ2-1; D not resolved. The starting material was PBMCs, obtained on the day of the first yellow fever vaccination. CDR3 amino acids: CASSSPSLSYNEQFF. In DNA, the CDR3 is TGTGCCAGCAGCTCCCCTAGTCTCTCCTACAATGAGCAGTTCTTC.